These T cell receptor beta chains were read from a single sample in a study of blood T cell repertoires in COVID-19. The assay was immunoSEQ multiplex PCR, and TCRdb's table has in-frame clones only and misses some. The sample has approximately 160,000 clones, about 81% seen once. The specimen was peripheral blood. These receptor sequences come from a human donor in a cohort sampled during active COVID-19. Each CDR3 is given with its conserved first and last residue. The D gene is left open where the match is weak. Not all rows give a size; the values are once, few, many and, for expanded clones, a class.

CDR3 | DNA | size | D | J | V
CASSLFRGPSGANVLTF | TGCGCCAGCAGCTTGTTTCGAGGGCCCTCTGGGGCCAACGTCCTGACTTTC | - | - | TRBJ2-6 | TRBV5-1
CASSRFTGAQTQETQYF | TGTGCCAGCAGTCGATTTACAGGGGCGCAGACCCAAGAGACCCAGTACTTC | - | TRBD1 | TRBJ2-5 | TRBV11-2
CASSSGSGNQPQHF | TGTGCCAGCTCCTCAGGGTCGGGCAATCAGCCCCAGCATTTT | - | - | TRBJ1-5 | TRBV18
CASSQVPTANEKLFF | TGCGCCAGCAGCCAAGTACCGACAGCTAATGAAAAACTGTTTTTT | many | - | TRBJ1-4 | TRBV4-1
CASRRTSGKEELFF | TGTGCCAGCAGGAGGACTAGCGGGAAGGAGGAGCTGTTTTTT | - | TRBD2 | TRBJ2-2 | TRBV2
CASSREIMDLNTEAFF | TGCGCCAGCAGCCGAGAGATAATGGACTTGAACACTGAAGCTTTCTTT | - | - | TRBJ1-1 | TRBV4-1
CASSYRGLRSPLHF | TGTGCCAGCAGTTACAGGGGGCTGCGTTCACCCCTCCACTTT | - | TRBD1 | TRBJ1-6 | TRBV6-5
CASSSMTGSNEKLFF | TGTGCCAGCAGCTCCATGACAGGGTCTAATGAAAAACTGTTTTTT | - | TRBD1 | TRBJ1-4 | TRBV7-6
CASSFDRGQPQHF | TGTGCCAGCAGTTTCGACAGAGGTCAGCCCCAGCATTTT | - | - | TRBJ1-5 | TRBV27
CASSFYRDSLYNEQFF | TGTGCCAGCAGCTTTTACCGGGACAGCTTATACAATGAGCAGTTCTTC | - | TRBD1 | TRBJ2-1 | TRBV7-9
CASLTGAEKLFF | TGTGCCAGCCTTACAGGGGCTGAAAAACTGTTTTTT | - | TRBD1 | TRBJ1-4 | TRBV2
CASSPSGGIGNSPLHF | TGTGCCAGCAGCCCTTCGGGGGGGATTGGGAATTCACCCCTCCACTTT | - | - | TRBJ1-6 | TRBV7-6
CASSLQGGLFF | TGTGCCAGCAGTCTACAGGGGGGACTGTTTTTT | - | TRBD1 | TRBJ1-4 | TRBV6-6
CSASGEGSWGRGQAETQYF | TGCAGTGCTAGTGGGGAAGGGAGCTGGGGCAGGGGGCAGGCGGAGACCCAGTACTTC | few | TRBD1 | TRBJ2-5 | TRBV20-1
CASSRTSGSYEQFF | TGTGCCAGCAGCCGGACTAGCGGGAGCTATGAGCAGTTCTTC | - | TRBD2 | TRBJ2-1 | TRBV11-1
CASRTGVGAEAFF | TGTGCCTCAAGAACAGGGGTTGGGGCTGAAGCTTTCTTT | - | TRBD1 | TRBJ1-1 | TRBV30
CAIQGEALTGYTF | TGTGCCATCCAGGGGGAGGCACTCACTGGCTACACCTTC | - | TRBD1 | TRBJ1-2 | TRBV6-5